This entry describes one T cell receptor beta chain. Its antigen is undetermined. TCRdb reprocessed the 5' RACE reads and stores each CDR3 protein as one record, lacking DNA. The sample holds a few hundred thousand distinct CDR3 sequences. The data are from a study of T cells expressing NK-cell markers. Study background: Of eight sequenced donors, seven were HCMV-seropositive and one HCMV-seronegative. General study results and limits: For a few donors, these clonotypes were likewise the leading ones in the CD3+CD56-NKG2C+ fraction. Dominant NKG2C+ clonotype frequencies of roughly 1.0-7.0% of CD8+ T cells were measured in over five donors.

Sequences were obtained from blood T cells: a sorted CD56 or NKG2C T cell subset, CD4+ or CD8+ T cells, or bulk PBMC T cells (not recorded which). This sequence was found in a man aged 18-69 years in good health.

CDR3 amino acids: CASSVTGGRTEAFF. The chain links TRBV6-1 to TRBJ1-1; TCRdb lists TRBD1, though no DNA is available to test this call. This CDR3 spans 14 amino acids. In germline, CDR1 is MNHNS, CDR2 SASEGT.